This T cell receptor beta chain came from a study of blood T cell repertoires in COVID-19. The overall study: Italy, Spain and the United States were the sources of the convalescent and acute COVID-19 samples. T cells, B-cell-depleted T cells, or PBMCs supplied cDNA or gDNA.

V shed 5 bases and J 2 bases; nucleotides not matched to a gene: 5. This CDR3 comprises 16 residues. CDR1 SGHVS and CDR2 FNYEAQ come from the germline V gene. Under the authors' procedure: Reference gene primer amplification gave estimated nucleated cell counts. Measured with immunoSEQ multiplex PCR; TCRdb has only the in-frame clones, and not every one. V, J and clone size are taken as reported in that table, and D and trimming were inferred from the DNA itself. The table includes about 300,000 clones, roughly 90% detected once. The specimen sequenced was peripheral blood. The chain employs TRBV7-6 and TRBJ2-3; 12 bases align to TRBD2. This TCR was recovered from a woman in her twenties or thirties with COVID-19, enrolled during active disease. The CDR3, as DNA: TGTGCCAGCAGCCCACGGACTAGCGGGAACACAGATACGCAGTATTTT. Translation gives CASSPRTSGNTDTQYF.